This T cell receptor beta chain was recovered during a study of blood T cell repertoires in COVID-19. Study in general: PBMCs, B-cell-depleted T cells, or T cells were the source of the cDNA or gDNA that made up the material.

Recovered participants had two consecutive negative NP/OP PCR tests, healthcare professional clearance, or symptom resolution. Original methodology: Counts of nucleated cells, estimated from reference gene primer amplification, were obtained. TCRdb keeps only in-frame clones here, not all; method: immunoSEQ multiplex PCR. Clone size and V and J calls were adopted from that table, with D and trimming inferred from the DNA. The sample has around 380,000 clones, over 75% seen once. The germline V gene has CDR1 SGHRS and CDR2 YFSETQ. V was trimmed by 0 bases and J by 0 bases, leaving 19 bases between them. This CDR3 has 18 amino acids.

This chain joins TRBV5-1 and TRBJ2-7, with TRBD1 as a possible D gene (6 bases). The sequenced sample was PBMCs or T cells enriched from blood (not recorded which). This TCR derives from a man younger than 40 who had recovered from COVID-19. CDR3 loop: CASSLAPGASTSSYEQYF. The CDR3 bases are TGCGCCAGCAGCTTGGCCCCAGGGGCGTCAACTAGCTCCTACGAGCAGTACTTC. The whole variable domain, filled in from reference TRBV5-1 and TRBJ2-7, reads KAGVTQTPRYLIKTRGQQVTLSCSPISGHRSVSWYQQTPGQGLQFLFEYFSETQRNKGNFPGRFSGRQFSNSRSEMNVSTLELGDSALYLCASSLAPGASTSSYEQYFGPGTRLTVT.